This TCR beta chain was documented in a study of shared clonotypes between healthy human individuals. Trimming stripped 1 base from V and 1 base from J, with 7 bases between. Germline-derived CDR1 and CDR2 are LNHNV and YYDKDF (reference sequence). This CDR3 has 15 residues. Profiling relied on immunoSEQ multiplex PCR, and the TCRdb table lists in-frame clones only, not all of them. The data show about 2.3 million clones, approximately 93% seen once. This sequence joins TRBV15 and TRBJ2-2; possibly TRBD1 for D (6 bases). The sample was naive CD4+ T cells from PBMCs. Indicated subset: CD45RA+ positively selected. The sequence derives from a man younger than 35 in good health. Some clones in this sample may be carry-over from other donors' samples. The CDR3 region has the DNA TGTGCCACCAGCAGAGTACAGGGGAACACCGGGGAGCTGTTTTTT. Its protein product is CATSRVQGNTGELFF.